This passage covers 26 T cell receptor beta chains from one sample sequenced in a study of Ad26.COV2.S vaccination and SARS-CoV-2 variants. Treatment meaning: about 20 received Ad26.COV2.S at low or high dose, single or two shots; several received placebo; per-sample allocation not given. Day 63 after the first injection of vaccine or placebo was the sampling time. TCRdb's table, derived via immunoSEQ multiplex PCR, lists solely in-frame clones and lacks some. Among around 300,000 clones listed, 85% to 90% were seen once. The sequenced sample was peripheral blood, obtained in a trial of Ad26.COV2.S vaccine versus placebo. The receptors here all came from a person between 18 and 60 years old who received the Ad26.COV2.S COVID-19 vaccine or a placebo.

The rearrangement links TRBV5-4 to TRBJ2-2; no clear D gene. V lost 3 bases and J lost 6, with 9 bases in between. CDR1 is SGHNT and CDR2 is YYREEE in the germline V gene (reference sequence). The CDR3 sequence is 13 residues long. The CDR3 reads CASSSNQAGELFF. For the CDR3, the DNA is TGTGCCAGCAGCTCTAACCAGGCCGGGGAGCTGTTTTTT.

The chain has TRBV24-1 and TRBJ2-1; 7 bases match TRBD1. The CDR3 consists of 16 residues. The V segment lost 7 bases and the J segment 3 bases; nucleotides outside the gene matches: 11. Germline-derived CDR1 and CDR2 are KGHDR and SFDVKD. The CDR3 loop is CATSPNGQVNYNEQFF. CDR3 DNA: TGTGCCACCAGCCCCAATGGACAGGTTAACTACAATGAGCAGTTCTTC.

This clone was found once. CDR3 nucleotides: TGTGCCAGTAGTACGACAGGGTGGGGAATGAACACTGAAGCTTTCTTT. This gives the protein CASSTTGWGMNTEAFF. J is TRBJ1-1 and V is TRBV19, with 7 positions matching TRBD1. In germline, CDR1 is LNHDA, CDR2 SQIVND (reference sequence). CDR3 size: 16 residues. V trimming: 4 bases; J trimming: 0 bases; junction bases outside the gene matches: 8. Based on the CDR3 plus reference TRBV19 and TRBJ1-1, the full variable domain is DGGITQSPKYLFRKEGQNVTLSCEQNLNHDAMYWYRQDPGQGLRLIYYSQIVNDFQKGDIAEGYSVSREKKESFPLTVTSAQKNPTAFYLCASSTTGWGMNTEAFFGQGTRLTVV.

V and J are TRBV25-1 and TRBJ2-2, with D possibly being TRBD1 (5 bases). There are 13 residues in the CDR3. Germline assignment: CDR1 MGHDK and CDR2 SYGVNS. Trimming removed 10 bases at V and 4 bases at J, with 13 bases between. CDR3 in DNA: TGTGCCATCAGAGCGACAGCCACCGGGGAGCTGTTTTTT. Amino acid sequence: CAIRATATGELFF.

The J gene is TRBJ2-2, the V gene TRBV19, with D maybe TRBD2 (6 bases). Germline-derived CDR1 and CDR2 are LNHDA and SQIVND (reference sequence). V lost 6 bases and J 5 bases, leaving 16 bases between the germline ends. This CDR3 region has 15 residues. The CDR3, as DNA: TGTGCCAGTAGCCTAGGAGGGCTGGGGACCGGGGAGCTGTTTTTT. Translated: CASSLGGLGTGELFF.

This chain joins TRBV7-4 and TRBJ2-7; D gene uncertain. Germline-derived CDR1 and CDR2 are SGHVT and SQSDAQ. The V gene lost 1 base and the J gene lost 7 bases, with 23 bases spanning the gap. The CDR3 runs to 17 residues. The CDR3 nucleotides read TGTGCCAGCAGCTTAGTCCCCCGCGGTTGGGTCCCCGGGGAGCAGTACTTC. It encodes CASSLVPRGWVPGEQYF.

This CDR3 reads CASSLMAGEHYNEQFF. CDR3 nucleotides: TGTGCCAGCAGCCTTATGGCGGGAGAACATTACAATGAGCAGTTCTTC. The genes are TRBV27 and TRBJ2-1, with 7 bases identical to TRBD2. This CDR3 has 16 amino acids. V lost 6 bases, J lost 4 bases, and 12 bases stayed unmatched. Per germline, CDR1 MNHEY and CDR2 SMNVEV (reference sequence).

The chain uses TRBV5-1 and TRBJ2-7, with D perhaps matching TRBD2 (6 bases). The CDR3 has 14 amino acids. Germline CDR1 SGHRS, CDR2 YFSETQ. V lost 0 bases, J lost 2 bases, and 9 bases lay in between. The CDR3 coding sequence is TGCGCCAGCAGCTTGGATTGGGGGGCCTACGAGCAGTACTTC. Protein sequence: CASSLDWGAYEQYF.

This chain uses TRBV21-1 with TRBJ1-5. TRBV21-1 is designated a pseudogene. The CDR3 has 13 residues. In nucleotides, the CDR3 is TGTGCCAGCAGCCGTTATAGCAATCAGCCCCAGCATTTT. Amino acids: CASSRYSNQPQHF.

This rearrangement joins TRBV10-2 to TRBJ1-5; D unclear. The ends were cut back, 3 bases at V and 1 base at J, with 7 bases in the middle. CDR3 size: 14 residues. The germline gives CDR1 WSHSY, CDR2 SAAADI. CDR3: CASSDDFSNQPQHF. The CDR3 nucleotides read TGCGCCAGCAGTGATGACTTCAGCAATCAGCCCCAGCATTTT.

This chain links TRBV13 with TRBJ2-4, with D perhaps being TRBD1 or TRBD2 (5 bases each). V lost 5 bases to trimming and J lost 0 bases, with 14 bases between them. Per the germline V gene, CDR1 is PRHDT and CDR2 is FYEKMQ (reference sequence). This CDR3 contains 16 residues. The DNA for the CDR3 is TGTGCCAGCAGCCGCACCTCGGGGCTAGCCAAAAACATTCAGTACTTC. Amino acid sequence: CASSRTSGLAKNIQYF.

Worth noting for this clone: The same CDR3 can be traced to other DNA sequences in this sample. The chain uses TRBV20-1 and TRBJ1-1; the D is unclear. This CDR3 contains 11 residues. Germline V gene lookup returns CDR1 DFQATT and CDR2 SNEGSKA (reference sequence). The V end was cut by 5 bases, the J end by 4 bases, with 8 bases between. CDR3 nucleotides: TGCAGTGCTCGGGGTGGCACTGAAGCTTTCTTT. Its protein is CSARGGTEAFF.

This sequence joins TRBV3-1 (or the pseudogene TRBV3-2) and TRBJ2-1; TRBD2 matches at 11 bases. Germline CDR1 and CDR2: LGHDT and YNNKEL (reference sequence). V trimming: 4 bases; J trimming: 5 bases; junction bases outside the gene matches: 1. The CDR3 is 14 amino acids. CDR3 sequence (DNA): TGTGCCAGCAGCCCGACTAGCGGGAACAATGAGCAGTTCTTC. It specifies CASSPTSGNNEQFF.

This chain connects TRBV18 to TRBJ2-6, with D uncertain. The CDR3 extends over 15 amino acids. CDR1 and CDR2 from the germline V gene are KGHSH and LQKENI. Trimming pared 3 bases from V and 0 bases from J, leaving 6 bases between. For the CDR3, the DNA is TGTGCCAGCTCACCCGTAAGCTCTGGGGCCAACGTCCTGACTTTC. Its protein is CASSPVSSGANVLTF.

Concerning this clone itself: This specimen includes other DNA sequences encoding the same CDR3. V and J are TRBV7-2 and TRBJ2-7; no firm D call. The CDR3 loop spans 14 amino acids. Trimming shortened V by 1 base and J by 0 bases, and 7 bases separated the two germline ends. Per the germline V gene, CDR1 is SGHTA and CDR2 is FQGNSA. CDR3 bases: TGTGCCAGCAGCTTAGGGCAGGCCTCCTACGAGCAGTACTTC. It yields the protein CASSLGQASYEQYF.

J is TRBJ2-1 and V is TRBV6-6; 11 bases line up with TRBD2. The CDR3 has 14 amino acids. Germline assignment: CDR1 MNHNY and CDR2 SVGAGI (reference sequence). The junction had 11 bases not matched to a gene; V was cut back by 10 bases and J by 9 bases. As DNA, the CDR3 is TGTGCCACCTCGACTAGCGGGGTTACCGTTGAGCAGTTCTTC. Protein product: CATSTSGVTVEQFF.

The chain combines TRBV7-8 with TRBJ1-5; 8 positions match TRBD1. The CDR3 extends over 15 amino acids. Trimming removed 5 bases from V and 2 bases from J; junction bases left unmatched: 5. The germline V gene has CDR1 SGHVS and CDR2 FQNEAQ. CDR3 sequence: CASSPDRVRNQPQHF. CDR3 bases: TGTGCCAGCAGCCCGGACAGGGTTCGCAATCAGCCCCAGCATTTT.

This chain joins TRBV5-6 and TRBJ1-3; D is uncertain. V lost 1 base and J 0 bases, leaving 8 bases between the germline ends. This CDR3 is 15 amino acids long. Germline V gene lookup returns CDR1 SGHDT and CDR2 YYEEEE. The CDR3 DNA reads as TGTGCCAGCAGCTTGTACACCGCCTCTGGAAACACCATATATTTT. Translation: CASSLYTASGNTIYF. Variable domain in full (rest from reference TRBV5-6 and TRBJ1-3): DAGVTQSPTHLIKTRGQQVTLRCSPKSGHDTVSWYQQALGQGPQFIFQYYEEEERQRGNFPDRFSGHQFPNYSSELNVNALLLGDSALYLCASSLYTASGNTIYFGEGSWLTVV.

This chain links TRBV27 with TRBJ2-7; TRBD2 is a possible D gene (6 bases). V was cut by 4 bases and J by 1 base, with 8 bases left in between. This CDR3 has 13 residues. Germline-derived CDR1 and CDR2 are MNHEY and SMNVEV (reference sequence). The CDR3 sequence is CASSSGLSYEQYF. In DNA form, the CDR3 reads TGTGCCAGCAGTTCGGGACTGTCCTACGAGCAGTACTTC.

The V gene is TRBV7-2, the J gene TRBJ2-7, with D hard to call. The CDR3 totals 15 residues. The V gene's germline CDR1 is SGHTA and CDR2 FQGNSA. V was trimmed by 2 bases and J by 0 bases, leaving 11 bases between them. The CDR3 is CASSLTAADSYEQYF. For the CDR3, the DNA is TGTGCCAGCAGCTTAACGGCGGCGGACTCCTACGAGCAGTACTTC.

CDR3 sequence reads: CASTRSVVNTEAFF. The CDR3 nucleotides are TGTGCCAGCACGCGATCGGTGGTGAACACTGAAGCTTTCTTT. V usage is TRBV2 and J usage is TRBJ1-1, with D uncertain. Germline V gene lookup returns CDR1 SNHLY and CDR2 FYNNEI. This CDR3 contains 14 residues. V lost 7 bases to trimming and J lost 0 bases, with 12 bases between them.

This chain links TRBV21-1 with TRBJ1-1; the table's TRBD1 call for D was not verified on the DNA. TRBV21-1 is a pseudogene segment. The CDR3 has 17 residues. Here the CDR3 DNA reads TGTGCCAGCAACTTGGGCGAGGACAGGGGGCAGAAGACTGAAGCTTTCTTT. Encoded protein: CASNLGEDRGQKTEAFF.

The V gene is TRBV6-2 or TRBV6-3, the J gene TRBJ2-1, with 14 bases identical to TRBD2. This CDR3 has 17 amino acids. Trimming cost V 4 bases and J 8 bases; bases outside gene matches: 10. Germline loops: CDR1 MNHEY, CDR2 SVGEGT. CDR3: CASSSSRTSGRWDEQFF. DNA for the CDR3: TGTGCCAGCAGTTCATCAAGGACTAGCGGGAGGTGGGATGAGCAGTTCTTC.

J is TRBJ1-4 and V is TRBV29-1; D not certain. V was trimmed by 4 bases and J by 8 bases, leaving 14 bases between them. The CDR3 loop spans 13 amino acids. From germline, CDR1 is SQVTM and CDR2 ANQGSEA. The CDR3 is CSVADKSGEKLFF. CDR3 coding DNA: TGCAGCGTTGCTGACAAGTCCGGGGAAAAACTGTTTTTT.

The table lists this clone with a few counts. The chain employs TRBV18 and TRBJ1-1, with D tentatively TRBD1 (6 bases). The CDR3 is 15 residues long. Germline CDR1 reads KGHSH; CDR2 reads LQKENI. Trimming left V 2 bases short and J 4 bases short, with 14 bases between. This CDR3 is CASSPGAGASTEAFF. The CDR3 nucleotides are TGTGCCAGCTCACCAGGCGCAGGGGCGAGCACTGAAGCTTTCTTT.

The chain carries TRBV5-1 and TRBJ2-3; 8 bases fit TRBD1. V lost 5 bases to trimming and J lost 3 bases; unmatched junction nucleotides: 5. Germline V lookup: CDR1 SGHRS, CDR2 YFSETQ. This CDR3 spans 14 amino acids. CDR3 sequence: CASSSGTGTDTQYF. For the CDR3, the DNA is TGCGCCAGCAGTTCCGGGACAGGTACAGATACGCAGTATTTT.